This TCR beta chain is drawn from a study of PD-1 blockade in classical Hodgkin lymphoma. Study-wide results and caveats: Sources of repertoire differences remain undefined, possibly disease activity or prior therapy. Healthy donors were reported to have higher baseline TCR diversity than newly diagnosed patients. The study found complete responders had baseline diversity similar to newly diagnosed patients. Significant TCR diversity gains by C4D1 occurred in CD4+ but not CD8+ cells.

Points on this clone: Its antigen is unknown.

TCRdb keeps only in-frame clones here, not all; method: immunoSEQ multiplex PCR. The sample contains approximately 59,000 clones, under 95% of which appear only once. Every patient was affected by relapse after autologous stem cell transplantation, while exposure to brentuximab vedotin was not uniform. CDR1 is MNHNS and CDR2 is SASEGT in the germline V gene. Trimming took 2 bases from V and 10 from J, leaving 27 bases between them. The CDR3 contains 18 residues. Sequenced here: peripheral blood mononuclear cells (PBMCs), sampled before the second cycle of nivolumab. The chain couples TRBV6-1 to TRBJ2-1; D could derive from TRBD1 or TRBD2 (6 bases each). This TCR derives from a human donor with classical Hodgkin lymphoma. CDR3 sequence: CASSEMWYSGGLAREQFF. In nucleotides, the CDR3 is TGTGCCAGCAGTGAAATGTGGTACTCCGGGGGCCTCGCACGGGAGCAGTTCTTC.